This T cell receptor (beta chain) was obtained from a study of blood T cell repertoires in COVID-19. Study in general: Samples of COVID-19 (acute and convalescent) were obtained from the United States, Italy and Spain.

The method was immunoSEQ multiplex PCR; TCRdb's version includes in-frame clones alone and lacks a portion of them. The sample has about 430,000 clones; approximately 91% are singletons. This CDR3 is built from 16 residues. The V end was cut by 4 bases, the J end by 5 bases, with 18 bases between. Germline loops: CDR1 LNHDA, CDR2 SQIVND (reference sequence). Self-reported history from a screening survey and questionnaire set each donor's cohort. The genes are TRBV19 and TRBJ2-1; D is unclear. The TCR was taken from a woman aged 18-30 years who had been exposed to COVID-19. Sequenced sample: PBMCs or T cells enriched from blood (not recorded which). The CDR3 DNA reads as TGTGCCAGTAGTAATCGACTGACTCCTCCTAACAATGAGCAGTTCTTC. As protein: CASSNRLTPPNNEQFF.